The 18 T cell receptor beta chains reported below all come from one sample, sequenced in a study of blood T cell repertoires in COVID-19. This table comes from immunoSEQ multiplex PCR, and its TCRdb copy is limited to in-frame clones, with some not included. The sample records approximately 120,000 clones, around 79% being singletons. The sequenced material came from peripheral blood. All receptors come from a man older than 75 with acute or convalescent COVID-19.

This chain links TRBV7-8 with TRBJ2-1, with D possibly matching TRBD1 (5 bases). The CDR3 contains 20 residues. Per germline, CDR1 SGHVS and CDR2 FQNEAQ. The V end was cut by 1 base, the J end by 3 bases, with 25 bases between. As DNA, the CDR3 is TGTGCCAGCAGCTTAGGATTAGGCTGGATAGGGGATAGTCTCTACAATGAGCAGTTCTTC. It is translated as CASSLGLGWIGDSLYNEQFF. Looking up the rest from reference TRBV7-8 and TRBJ2-1 gives the full variable domain: GAGVSQSPRYKVAKRGQDVALRCDPISGHVSLFWYQQALGQGPEFLTYFQNEAQLDKSGLPSDRFFAERPEGSVSTLKIQRTQQEDSAVYLCASSLGLGWIGDSLYNEQFFGPGTRLTVL.

This rearrangement joins TRBV5-4 to TRBJ2-7; 9 nucleotides match TRBD1. Germline CDR1 is SGHNT and CDR2 is YYREEE (reference sequence). The CDR3 length is 15 residues. V lost 3 bases, J lost 4 bases, and 8 bases stayed unmatched. DNA of the CDR3: TGTGCCAGCAGCTCTCGACAGGGGGTGACTTACGAGCAGTACTTC. Translated: CASSSRQGVTYEQYF.

The rearrangement links TRBV5-1 to TRBJ2-7, with 8 nucleotides matching TRBD2. V lost 4 bases, J lost 2 bases, and 5 bases stayed unmatched. The CDR3 runs 14 residues. Germline V gene data show CDR1 as SGHRS and CDR2 as YFSETQ. The CDR3: CASSPTGGTYEQYF. In nucleotides, the CDR3 is TGCGCCAGCAGCCCGACGGGGGGGACCTACGAGCAGTACTTC.

This clone came up once. The chain links TRBV12-3 or TRBV12-4 to TRBJ1-1, with a possible D match to TRBD1 (6 bases). The CDR3 is made up of 13 amino acids. V was cut by 5 bases and J by 10 bases, with 17 bases left in between. The CDR3 region has the DNA TGTGCCAGCAGTCAACAGGGCGGGTTAGCAGCTTTCTTT. It codes for CASSQQGGLAAFF.

In this sample, this clone turned up once. The gene calls are TRBV5-6 and TRBJ1-1, with 9 bases lining up with TRBD1. Germline V gene data show CDR1 as SGHDT and CDR2 as YYEEEE. V lost 1 base to trimming and J lost 7 bases; unmatched junction nucleotides: 5. The CDR3 is 14 residues long. The CDR3 is CASSLWGQGHEAFF. Written as DNA, the CDR3 is TGTGCCAGCAGCTTGTGGGGACAGGGCCATGAAGCTTTCTTT.

In its sample, this clone was seen once. The chain recombines TRBV5-4 with TRBJ2-6; D not certain. The germline gives CDR1 SGHNT, CDR2 YYREEE (reference sequence). The CDR3 extends over 15 amino acids. V lost 0 bases and J lost 15, with 19 bases in between. The DNA of the CDR3 is TGTGCCAGCAGCTTGGCCGGCACAGTCCCCCTTAGCCTGACTTTC. Translating gives CASSLAGTVPLSLTF. The variable domain in full, completed from reference TRBV5-4 and TRBJ2-6, reads ETGVTQSPTHLIKTRGQQVTLRCSSQSGHNTVSWYQQALGQGPQFIFQYYREEENGRGNFPPRFSGLQFPNYSSELNVNALELDDSALYLCASSLAGTVPLSLTFGAGSRLTVL.

The chain uses TRBV18 and TRBJ2-5; 12 bases align to TRBD2. V was clipped by 2 bases and J by 6 bases; unmatched bases: 4. Per the germline V gene, CDR1 is KGHSH and CDR2 is LQKENI. The length of the CDR3 is 15 residues. CDR3: CASSPTSGGPKTQYF. CDR3 DNA sequence: TGTGCCAGCTCACCAACTAGCGGGGGGCCGAAGACCCAGTACTTC.

This chain joins TRBV7-9 and TRBJ2-7, with a weak D call TRBD1 (5 bases). The CDR3 runs 14 residues. Trimming left V 5 bases short and J 4 bases short, with 15 bases between. The germline gives CDR1 SEHNR, CDR2 FQNEAQ (reference sequence). CDR3 sequence (DNA): TGTGCCAGCAGCCCCTTTTCCCCAGGGTACGAGCAGTACTTC. Encoded protein: CASSPFSPGYEQYF.

J is TRBJ2-5 and V is TRBV7-3; D might be TRBD1 (6 bases). V was clipped by 5 bases and J by 5 bases, with 12 bases between them. The CDR3 runs to 13 residues. CDR1 and CDR2 (germline): SGHTA, FQGTGA. CDR3 residues: CASSPGRGETQYF. Here the CDR3 DNA reads TGTGCCAGCAGCCCTGGCAGGGGTGAGACCCAGTACTTC.

The V and J genes are TRBV2 and TRBJ1-3; a weak D match, TRBD1 (6 bases). V shed 10 bases and J shed 0 bases, with 13 bases lying between them. The CDR3 contains 14 residues. Germline-derived CDR1 and CDR2 are SNHLY and FYNNEI. The CDR3 DNA sequence: TGTGCCAATAAACAGGGCGTCTCTGGAAACACCATATATTTT. Residues: CANKQGVSGNTIYF.

The chain has TRBV14 and TRBJ1-3; D possibly corresponds to TRBD1 (6 bases). Per the germline V gene, CDR1 is SGHDN and CDR2 is FVKESK. V was pared by 4 bases and J by 0 bases, with 22 bases between. The CDR3 covers 19 residues. CDR3 region: CASSLRTVGTGYSGNTIYF. The CDR3 bases are TGTGCCAGCAGCCTACGGACAGTCGGAACAGGGTACTCTGGAAACACCATATATTTT. Looking up the rest from reference TRBV14 and TRBJ1-3 gives the full variable domain: EAGVTQFPSHSVIEKGQTVTLRCDPISGHDNLYWYRRVMGKEIKFLLHFVKESKQDESGMPNNRFLAERTGGTYSTLKVQPAELEDSGVYFCASSLRTVGTGYSGNTIYFGEGSWLTVV.

The chain recombines TRBV9 with TRBJ2-7; perhaps TRBD1 as D (6 bases). The CDR3 extends over 15 amino acids. Germline V lookup: CDR1 SGDLS, CDR2 YYNGEE. Trimming left V 0 bases short and J 1 base short, with 11 bases between. Written as DNA, the CDR3 is TGTGCCAGCAGCGTAGGTCAGGGGTGGTCCTACGAGCAGTACTTC. Translated: CASSVGQGWSYEQYF.

This clone has only a few counts. This sequence joins TRBV5-1 and TRBJ1-2, with 7 bases aligning to TRBD1. CDR1 and CDR2 (germline): SGHRS, YFSETQ. V was clipped by 4 bases and J by 3 bases; unmatched bases: 9. The CDR3 runs to 15 residues. The CDR3 loop is CASSPEQGTHYGYTF. CDR3 bases: TGCGCCAGCAGCCCAGAACAGGGGACTCACTATGGCTACACCTTC.

The chain employs TRBV6-1 and TRBJ1-3, with TRBD1 identical over 8 bases. This CDR3 contains 11 residues. J gave up 15 bases and V 3 bases, and 4 bases lay outside the gene matches. Germline V gene lookup returns CDR1 MNHNS and CDR2 SASEGT. The CDR3 DNA follows: TGTGCCAGCAGTGACCAGGGGGCGAAATATTTT. Protein: CASSDQGAKYF.

The chain links TRBV9 to TRBJ1-2; 7 bases are a match to TRBD1. V trimming: 4 bases; J trimming: 14 bases; junction bases outside the gene matches: 14. Germline CDR1 is SGDLS and CDR2 is YYNGEE. CDR3 size: 13 residues. The DNA for the CDR3 is TGTGCCAGCAGCACCTACTGGGACAGCCTCTTGACCTTC. The encoded protein is CASSTYWDSLLTF.

The chain employs TRBV7-2 and TRBJ1-5; 7 positions match TRBD1. Germline trimming cut 1 base from V and 3 bases from J; bases unmatched to any gene: 3. Germline values: CDR1 SGHTA, CDR2 FQGNSA. The CDR3 has 15 residues. The DNA of the CDR3 is TGTGCCAGCAGCTTAGGGGGACAGCCCAATCAGCCCCAGCATTTT. The encoded protein is CASSLGGQPNQPQHF.

The rearrangement uses TRBV5-5 and TRBJ1-2; D possibly corresponds to TRBD1 (5 bases). Germline V CDR1 and CDR2: SGHKS, YYEKEE (reference sequence). V was shortened by 0 bases and J by 4 bases, with 13 bases between the two germline ends. This CDR3 spans 15 amino acids. In DNA, the CDR3 is TGTGCCAGCAGCTTGGGAGGCAGGGCAATCTATGGCTACACCTTC. This gives the protein CASSLGGRAIYGYTF.

This chain uses TRBV2 with TRBJ1-1; tentative D call: TRBD1 (6 bases). CDR1 and CDR2 (germline): SNHLY, FYNNEI. V lost 10 bases, J lost 5 bases, and 20 bases lay in between. The CDR3 spans 14 residues. This chain's CDR3 is CATVRWTESTEAFF. For the CDR3, the DNA is TGTGCCACCGTGAGATGGACAGAGTCAACTGAAGCTTTCTTT.